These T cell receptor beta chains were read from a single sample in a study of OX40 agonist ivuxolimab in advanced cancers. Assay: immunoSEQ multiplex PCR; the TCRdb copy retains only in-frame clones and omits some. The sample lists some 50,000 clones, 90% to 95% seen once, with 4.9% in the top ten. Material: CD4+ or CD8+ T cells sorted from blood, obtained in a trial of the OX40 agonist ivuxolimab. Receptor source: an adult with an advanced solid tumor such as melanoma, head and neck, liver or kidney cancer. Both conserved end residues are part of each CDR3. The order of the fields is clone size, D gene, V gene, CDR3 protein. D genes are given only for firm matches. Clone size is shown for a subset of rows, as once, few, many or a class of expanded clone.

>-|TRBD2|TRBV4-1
CASSQQTSGAQNEQFF
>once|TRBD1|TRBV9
CASSRDSYEQYF
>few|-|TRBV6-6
CASSYSSAYVDYGYTF
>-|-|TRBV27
CASSWGPGQRGEQYF
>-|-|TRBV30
CAWSSGSDGELFF
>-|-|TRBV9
CASSVGREGSPLHF
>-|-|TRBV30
CAWNFAAYGVQFF
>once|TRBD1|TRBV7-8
CASSLGSIRTGGWEQYF
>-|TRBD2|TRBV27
CASSFGGGGYNEQFF
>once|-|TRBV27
CASSLRSNQPQHF
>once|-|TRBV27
CASTHLGSRSYNEQFF
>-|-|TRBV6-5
CASSYGPGGRDEQYF
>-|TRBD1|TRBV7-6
CASSLAIPGTGNEKLFF
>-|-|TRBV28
CASRVEDSYEQYF
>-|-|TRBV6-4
CASSYEGHLLEQYF
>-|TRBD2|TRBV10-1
CASSGPFEREAYEQYF
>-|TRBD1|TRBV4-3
CASSHRQGGNEQYF
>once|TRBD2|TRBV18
CASSPGTQRESEQFF
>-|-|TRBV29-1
CSVCGSVKDTEAFF
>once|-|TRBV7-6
CASSSPGGYEQYF
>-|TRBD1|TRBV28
CASRGGGFTGKLFF
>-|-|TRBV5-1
CASSYEASVNTEAFF
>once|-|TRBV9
CASSGRTGEETQYF
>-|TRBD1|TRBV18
CASSTGQGGFNEQFF
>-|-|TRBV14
CASSQEMWGGTEAFF
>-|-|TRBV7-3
CASSLYGSGVQETQYF
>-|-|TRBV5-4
CASSLLVGTDTQYF
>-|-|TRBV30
CAWSWGGFHTEAFF
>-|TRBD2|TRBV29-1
CSVVGLAFWDEQFF
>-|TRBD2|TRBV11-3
CASSPRGGSKDTQYF
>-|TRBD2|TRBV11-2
CASSLGASGIEQYF
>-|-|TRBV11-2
CASSLGRIYGYTF
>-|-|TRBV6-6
CASSYISDEQFF
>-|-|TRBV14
CASSQDWGPLLLNEQFF
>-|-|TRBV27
CASSPHTGLGETQYF
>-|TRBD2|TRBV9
CASSGPSGVSPYEQFF
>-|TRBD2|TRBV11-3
CASSPGLGGENTGELFF
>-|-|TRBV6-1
CASVSLGFAFF
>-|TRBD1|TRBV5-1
CASSLVWQGARTEAFF
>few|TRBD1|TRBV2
CASSEGQGANSPLHF
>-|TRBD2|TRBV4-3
CASSRPAHGTREYNEQFF
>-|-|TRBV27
CASSLSDPSNEQFF
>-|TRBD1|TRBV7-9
CASSLGSGGLTEAFF
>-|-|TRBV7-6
CASSLAGAGYGYTF
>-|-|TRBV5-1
CASSLAPGRVYEQYF
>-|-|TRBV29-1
CSVGDIQPPTQYF
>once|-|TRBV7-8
CASSPILTGIFSGNTIYF
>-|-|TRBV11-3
CASSFVEWPNTGELFF
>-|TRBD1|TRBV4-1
CASSQGTASGNTIYF
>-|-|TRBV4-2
CASSQESISGGGLLGNQPQHF
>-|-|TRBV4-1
CASSQDTYTEAFF
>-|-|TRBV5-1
CASSLVEGNTEAFF
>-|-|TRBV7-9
CASSLRTDEQFF
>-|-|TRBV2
CASSASRLSNQPQHF
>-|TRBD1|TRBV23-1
CASSQQDRWIERAKTYEQYF
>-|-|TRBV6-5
CASTEVQNTGELFF
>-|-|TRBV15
CATSSVPRDFANSPLHF
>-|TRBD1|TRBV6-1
CASSGGFKAGGTEAFF